This entry lists 12 T cell receptor beta chains sequenced from one sample in a study of CD8 T cells in Susac syndrome. Random hexamers served to reverse transcribe roughly 0.5 to 1 ug RNA. TCRdb passed the immunoSEQ multiplex PCR reads through MiXCR, listing each CDR3 protein once. The sample records about 73,000 distinct CDR3 sequences, approximately 94% being singletons. Specimen: CD8+ T cells from PBMCs. Receptors originate from a human donor with multiple sclerosis.

The chain is built from TRBV19 and TRBJ1-1, with a weak D call TRBD1 (5 bases). Germline assignment: CDR1 LNHDA and CDR2 SQIVND (reference sequence). V was shortened by 1 base and J by 7 bases, with 16 bases between the two germline ends. CDR3 length: 15 amino acids. The CDR3 sequence: CASSIGAVPGGEAFF. CDR3 nucleotide sequence: TGTGCCAGTAGTATAGGTGCAGTTCCCGGGGGTGAAGCTTTCTTT.

V and J are TRBV10-3 and TRBJ2-5, with 11 bases matching TRBD2. After removal of 6 bases from V and 4 bases from J, the junction contained 1 base not matched to a gene. The CDR3 has 13 residues. Per germline, CDR1 ENHRY and CDR2 SYGVKD. CDR3 region: CAISGTSGETQYF. The CDR3 nucleotides read TGTGCCATCAGCGGGACTAGCGGAGAGACCCAGTACTTC.

V usage is TRBV19 and J usage is TRBJ2-1, with 8 bases matching TRBD2. Germline loops: CDR1 LNHDA, CDR2 SQIVND (reference sequence). This CDR3 region has 15 residues. V lost 3 bases, J lost 7 bases, and 8 bases stayed unmatched. CDR3 bases: TGTGCCAGTAGTATTGTTGGACTAGCCAATAATGAGCAGTTCTTC. It translates to CASSIVGLANNEQFF.

The chain carries TRBV7-9 and TRBJ2-7, with 7 bases matching TRBD1. Germline V lookup: CDR1 SEHNR, CDR2 FQNEAQ (reference sequence). CDR3 length: 14 amino acids. V lost 5 bases, J lost 1 base, and 5 bases stayed unmatched. CDR3 nucleotides: TGTGCCAGCAGCGAAGAGGGACAGTCCTACGAGCAGTACTTC. Protein: CASSEEGQSYEQYF.

V and J are TRBV29-1 and TRBJ2-7; D is unclear. This CDR3 is built from 10 residues. V was trimmed by 4 bases and J by 6 bases, leaving 7 bases between them. CDR1 is SQVTM and CDR2 is ANQGSEA in the germline V gene. This CDR3 reads CSVGDSEQYF. DNA for the CDR3: TGCAGCGTTGGAGACTCCGAGCAGTACTTC.

This clonotype has only one observation. The genes are TRBV9 and TRBJ2-7, with a tentative D call TRBD2 (6 bases). The CDR3 is 14 residues long. In germline, CDR1 is SGDLS, CDR2 YYNGEE. Trimming shortened V by 0 bases and J by 4 bases, and 11 bases separated the two germline ends. The CDR3 spells CASSVGSGGYEQYF. DNA for the CDR3: TGTGCCAGCAGCGTAGGTAGCGGAGGGTACGAGCAGTACTTC. Full variable domain (remainder filled in from reference TRBV9 and TRBJ2-7): DSGVTQTPKHLITATGQRVTLRCSPRSGDLSVYWYQQSLDQGLQFLIQYYNGEERAKGNILERFSAQQFPDLHSELNLSSLELGDSALYFCASSVGSGGYEQYFGPGTRLTVT.

The chain has TRBV6-1 and TRBJ2-7; 10 positions agree with TRBD1. J lost 6 bases, V lost 8 bases, and 13 bases had no gene match. Germline assignment: CDR1 MNHNS and CDR2 SASEGT. The CDR3 contains 15 residues. The CDR3 here is CASAVSGTGVVEQYF. In nucleotides, the CDR3 is TGTGCCAGCGCGGTGTCTGGGACAGGGGTGGTCGAGCAGTACTTC.

This chain connects TRBV12-3 or TRBV12-4 to TRBJ2-6; the match to TRBD1 covers 8 bases. The V segment lost 6 bases and the J segment 3 bases; nucleotides outside the gene matches: 7. The CDR3 is 16 amino acids. DNA of the CDR3: TGTGCCAGCAGAGGCGGACAGGGTGATGGGGCCAACGTCCTGACTTTC. Its protein is CASRGGQGDGANVLTF.

The chain recombines TRBV27 with TRBJ1-1; tentatively, D is TRBD1 (6 bases). Per the germline V gene, CDR1 is MNHEY and CDR2 is SMNVEV (reference sequence). Trimming shortened V by 5 bases and J by 6 bases, and 16 bases separated the two germline ends. The CDR3 covers 14 residues. The CDR3 sequence is CASSPPGGFSEAFF. The DNA for the CDR3 is TGTGCCAGCAGTCCACCTGGGGGCTTCTCTGAAGCTTTCTTT.

This sequence joins TRBV30 and TRBJ1-5; D ambiguous. The CDR3 length is 15 residues. The V end was cut by 1 base, the J end by 2 bases, with 12 bases between. Germline loops: CDR1 GTSNPN, CDR2 SVGIG (reference sequence). The CDR3 bases are TGTGCCTGGAGTGGGATGGCCGGGGGCAATCAGCCCCAGCATTTT. Amino acids: CAWSGMAGGNQPQHF.

This chain connects TRBV15 to TRBJ2-5; no clear D gene. V was cut by 8 bases and J by 5 bases, with 12 bases left in between. Germline V CDR1 and CDR2: LNHNV, YYDKDF (reference sequence). The CDR3 is made up of 12 amino acids. The CDR3: CATWNFGETQYF. In DNA form, the CDR3 reads TGTGCCACCTGGAACTTCGGGGAGACCCAGTACTTC.

V is TRBV6-2 or TRBV6-3 and J is TRBJ1-1; D call uncertain. The CDR3 spans 20 residues. Trimming pared 0 bases from V and 1 base from J, leaving 24 bases between. Germline-derived CDR1 and CDR2 are MNHEY and SVGEGT. DNA for the CDR3: TGTGCCAGCAGTTACTCGAACTCCCCCCGTGAGGGATACGGGAACACTGAAGCTTTCTTT. Protein: CASSYSNSPREGYGNTEAFF.